This T cell receptor beta chain was captured by sequencing in a study of response to subunit inactivated influenza vaccine. Per germline, CDR1 SGHVS and CDR2 FQNEAQ. V lost 3 bases to trimming and J lost 5 bases, with 16 bases between them. This CDR3 has 15 residues. TCRdb re-analysed the RT-PCR reads in MiXCR, keeping a single row per CDR3 protein. There are approximately 500,000 distinct CDR3 sequences in the sample; 20% to 25% occur only once, and about 2.8% lies in the top ten. This clonotype came up many times. The same data also went into a second study, on T cells expressing NK-cell markers. From that second work: In generating TCR beta cDNA, 5'RACE template switching with UMIs was used.

Here the sequenced sample was CD4+ T cells sorted from PBMCs, taken 12 days after vaccination. The clonotype originates from a man aged 45-65 years who received an inactivated influenza vaccine. The rearrangement joins TRBV7-8 to TRBJ1-1; no clear D. The CDR3 sequence: CASSFYREGRTEAFF. CDR3 in DNA: TGTGCCAGCAGCTTCTACCGGGAGGGCAGAACTGAAGCTTTCTTT.